One sample yielded the 21 T cell receptor beta chains listed below, sequenced in a study of human T cells and chemical hapten exposure. Time point of the sample: pre-sensitization, week 0. The treatment denotes: therapeutic diphenylcyclopropenone sensitization with weekly scalp DPC. TCRdb reprocessed the RACE reads via MiXCR and lists one record per CDR3 protein. The sample gives more than 80,000 distinct CDR3 sequences, under 14% of which show up once; approximately 3.1% is in the top ten. The sequencing used whole blood, collected in connection with sensitization to the hapten diphenylcyclopropenone (DPC). The source of these receptors is a woman aged 60-70 years with alopecia areata. Some clones in this sample may be carry-over from other donors' samples.

At least ten counts were recorded for this clonotype. J is TRBJ1-6 and V is TRBV20-1, with a weak D call TRBD1 (5 bases). This CDR3 contains 15 residues. V was pared by 4 bases and J by 0 bases, with 10 bases between. Germline lookup yields CDR1 DFQATT and CDR2 SNEGSKA (reference sequence). The CDR3 nucleotides are TGCAGTGCTACAGGGTGGAGCTCCTATAATTCACCCCTCCACTTT. It encodes CSATGWSSYNSPLHF.

As DNA, the CDR3 is TGTGCCAGCAGCTTAACCAGGAAAAGCACAGATACGCAGTATTTT. Protein product: CASSLTRKSTDTQYF. The J gene is TRBJ2-3, the V gene TRBV7-9; D gene unclear. The ends were cut back, 2 bases at V and 0 bases at J, with 9 bases in the middle. The CDR3 is 15 amino acids. Per germline, CDR1 SEHNR and CDR2 FQNEAQ (reference sequence). Looking up the rest from reference TRBV7-9 and TRBJ2-3 gives the full variable domain: DTGVSQNPRHKITKRGQNVTFRCDPISEHNRLYWYRQTLGQGPEFLTYFQNEAQLEKSRLLSDRFSAERPKGSFSTLEIQRTEQGDSAMYLCASSLTRKSTDTQYFGPGTRLTVL.

Many counts were recorded for this clonotype. This chain links TRBV25-1 with TRBJ1-2; D not resolved. There are 13 residues in the CDR3. Germline values: CDR1 MGHDK, CDR2 SYGVNS. Trimming stripped 3 bases from V and 4 bases from J, with 9 bases between. CDR3 nucleotide sequence: TGTGCCAGCAGTGATGGCAGCTCCTATGGCTACACCTTC. This sequence encodes CASSDGSSYGYTF.

The rearrangement links TRBV6-1 to TRBJ2-2; the match to TRBD1 covers 7 bases. CDR1 is MNHNS and CDR2 is SASEGT in the germline V gene. This CDR3 has 16 amino acids. Trimming took 4 bases from V and 0 from J; bases not matched to a gene: 5. CDR3 residues: CASSVWGTANTGELFF. CDR3 DNA: TGTGCCAGCAGTGTCTGGGGGACAGCGAACACCGGGGAGCTGTTTTTT.

V usage is TRBV29-1 and J usage is TRBJ2-5, with 9 bases fitting TRBD1. The V gene's germline CDR1 is SQVTM and CDR2 ANQGSEA. Unmatched junction bases numbered 6, after V lost 6 bases and J lost 4 bases. The CDR3 covers 13 residues. The CDR3 DNA is TGCAGCGTAAGACAGGGGGGGGTAGAGACCCAGTACTTC. Encoded protein: CSVRQGGVETQYF.

V usage is TRBV7-8 and J usage is TRBJ2-5; TRBD2 might be the D (6 bases). CDR3 length: 16 residues. Germline values: CDR1 SGHVS, CDR2 FQNEAQ. V gave up 2 bases and J gave up 2 bases, with 15 bases separating them. In DNA, the CDR3 is TGTGCCAGCAGCTTACGGGGGTGGGGTCTTCAAGAGACCCAGTACTTC. It yields the protein CASSLRGWGLQETQYF.

The V call is TRBV13, the J call TRBJ2-1; D unresolved. Germline CDR1 reads PRHDT; CDR2 reads FYEKMQ (reference sequence). V was clipped by 2 bases and J by 0 bases, with 5 bases between them. CDR3 size: 14 residues. As DNA, the CDR3 is TGTGCCAGCAGCTTAAAGAGCTCCTACAATGAGCAGTTCTTC. It encodes CASSLKSSYNEQFF.

This clonotype was seen repeatedly, ten times or more. The genes are TRBV12-3 or TRBV12-4 and TRBJ1-1, with 9 nucleotides matching TRBD1. The CDR3 sequence is 14 residues long. With 6 bases clipped from V and 5 bases from J, the junction kept 7 bases outside the gene matches. DNA for the CDR3: TGTGCCAGCAGCCCCGACAGGGGGTGGACTGAAGCTTTCTTT. Encoded protein: CASSPDRGWTEAFF.

V usage is TRBV5-1 and J usage is TRBJ2-2; TRBD1 or TRBD2 may be the D gene (5 bases each). Between the trimmed V and J ends, which lost 3 bases and 4 bases, there was a span of 16 bases. This CDR3 has 16 amino acids. Germline assignment: CDR1 SGHRS and CDR2 YFSETQ. CDR3 amino acids: CASSSRGGGGTGELFF. Written as DNA, the CDR3 is TGCGCCAGCAGCTCCAGAGGTGGTGGGGGCACCGGGGAGCTGTTTTTT.

This clonotype has at least ten counts. The V gene is TRBV6-4, the J gene TRBJ2-2; TRBD2 might be the D (6 bases). V was pared by 0 bases and J by 4 bases, with 12 bases between. This CDR3 has 16 amino acids. Germline V gene lookup returns CDR1 MRHNA and CDR2 SNTAGT. The CDR3 loop is CASSDSSGDGTGELFF. CDR3 sequence (DNA): TGTGCCAGCAGTGACTCGTCGGGGGATGGCACCGGGGAGCTGTTTTTT.

This clonotype was seen a few times. The chain couples TRBV11-2 to TRBJ2-6; unclear D gene. The CDR3 sequence is 14 residues long. The germline CDR1 and CDR2 sequences are SGHAT and FQNNGV. The germline V and J ends were trimmed by 2 bases and 2 bases, with 4 bases remaining between them. CDR3 DNA sequence: TGTGCCAGCAGCTTACGCACTGGGGCCAACGTCCTGACTTTC. This sequence encodes CASSLRTGANVLTF.

This clonotype was picked up a small number of times. V and J are TRBV12-3 or TRBV12-4 and TRBJ2-7, with D possibly matching TRBD2 (5 bases). V was clipped by 6 bases and J by 7 bases, with 16 bases between them. The CDR3 consists of 13 residues. The CDR3 coding sequence is TGTGCCAGCAGCCCCGGGGTAGCGACGGAGCAGTACTTC. Translation: CASSPGVATEQYF.

This clonotype was detected a few times. The gene calls are TRBV3-1 and TRBJ2-6; D is perhaps TRBD1 or TRBD2 (5 bases each). V was cut by 1 base and J by 3 bases, with 10 bases left in between. This CDR3 is 16 amino acids long. From germline, CDR1 is LGHDT and CDR2 YNNKEL (reference sequence). The CDR3 DNA reads TGTGCCAGCAGCCAAGGCAGGGCGGGTGGGGCCAACGTCCTGACTTTC. Translating gives CASSQGRAGGANVLTF.

This clonotype was seen only a few times. The V call is TRBV29-1, the J call TRBJ2-2, with D unclear. The germline CDR1 and CDR2 sequences are SQVTM and ANQGSEA. Trimming pared 4 bases from V and 0 bases from J, leaving 9 bases between. There are 14 residues in the CDR3. CDR3 sequence (DNA): TGCAGCGTTGGCGCTACCGCGAACACCGGGGAGCTGTTTTTT. Amino acid sequence: CSVGATANTGELFF.

In its sample, this clonotype was seen many times. CDR3 coding DNA: TGTGCCAGCAGCTCCAGTCGATCGAACACTGAAGCTTTCTTT. Protein: CASSSSRSNTEAFF. This chain links TRBV6-6 with TRBJ1-1; D is unclear. V was pared by 6 bases and J by 1 base, with 12 bases between. The CDR3 totals 14 residues. Germline-derived CDR1 and CDR2 are MNHNY and SVGAGI (reference sequence).

This clonotype has at least ten counts. The chain recombines TRBV5-4 with TRBJ1-2; 9 bases match TRBD1. This CDR3 is built from 15 residues. V shed 0 bases, J shed 5 bases, and the junction held 5 bases outside the gene matches. CDR1 is SGHNT and CDR2 is YYREEE in the germline V gene (reference sequence). CDR3 DNA sequence: TGTGCCAGCAGCTTGGGGGGGACAGGGATGTATGGCTACACCTTC. This codes for CASSLGGTGMYGYTF.

This clonotype was counted ten times or more. The J gene is TRBJ2-2, the V gene TRBV13; 10 bases are shared with TRBD2. The CDR3 sequence is 15 residues long. Germline CDR1 and CDR2: PRHDT and FYEKMQ (reference sequence). V trimming: 5 bases; J trimming: 7 bases; junction bases outside the gene matches: 7. For the CDR3, the DNA is TGTGCCAGCAGCACAGCGGGGGGGCCGATCGGGGAGCTGTTTTTT. As protein: CASSTAGGPIGELFF.

This clonotype was seen a handful of times. The DNA for the CDR3 is TGTGCTAGTGGCCGGACGACTAGAGCTACGCAGTATTTT. This encodes CASGRTTRATQYF. J is TRBJ2-3 and V is TRBV12-5, with D possibly matching TRBD2 (6 bases). The germline CDR1 and CDR2 sequences are LGHNT and FRNRAP. Deletions cut 6 bases from V and 8 bases from J, with 15 bases between. The CDR3 consists of 13 residues.

The table lists this clonotype with a few counts. The V gene is TRBV23-1, the J gene TRBJ2-7; possibly TRBD1 or TRBD2 for D (5 bases each). TRBV23-1 is designated an ORF whose function remains uncertain. V lost 3 bases, J lost 6 bases, and 21 bases lay in between. This CDR3 has 16 residues. The CDR3 DNA reads as TGCGCCAGCAGTCACCTCGACGGGGTAGGGGATATCGAGCAGTACTTC. Amino acids: CASSHLDGVGDIEQYF.

The chain uses TRBV30 and TRBJ2-5; no definite D call. The germline V and J ends were trimmed by 0 bases and 5 bases, with 10 bases remaining between them. The CDR3 consists of 13 residues. Germline V gene sequence: CDR1 GTSNPN, CDR2 SVGIG (reference sequence). In DNA, the CDR3 is TGTGCCTGGAGTGTTATTTTCCTTGAGACCCAGTACTTC. Translating gives CAWSVIFLETQYF.

The rearrangement uses TRBV20-1 and TRBJ1-1; no firm D call. Germline CDR1 reads DFQATT; CDR2 reads SNEGSKA (reference sequence). This CDR3 comprises 11 residues. V lost 7 bases and J lost 3, with 9 bases in between. The CDR3 spells CSVPADTEAFF. Here the CDR3 DNA reads TGCAGTGTCCCGGCCGACACTGAAGCTTTCTTT.